The entry that follows covers one TCR beta chain sequence. The data are from a study of blood T cell repertoires in COVID-19. Background on the study: COVID-19 samples collected from the United States, Italy and Spain covered acute and convalescent phases.

The CDR3 loop spans 14 amino acids. The V gene end was trimmed by 5 bases and the J gene end by 2 bases; junction bases not matched to a gene: 5. Per the germline V gene, CDR1 is MNHNY and CDR2 is SVGAGI (reference sequence). The method was immunoSEQ multiplex PCR; TCRdb's version includes in-frame clones alone and lacks a portion of them. This table holds some 140,000 clones, just under 85% found once. Recruitment covered 20 to 25 US areas and drew participants whose ages spanned roughly 18 to 89 years. Clinical histories supplied by participants themselves formed the basis of cohort assignment. All recovered Cohort 3 donors got two negative PCRs, got clearance, or saw symptom resolution.

The V and J genes are TRBV6-6 and TRBJ2-7; TRBD2 matches 8 bases. Material for sequencing was PBMCs or T cells enriched from blood (not recorded which). The clonotype was recovered from a middle-aged man who had recovered from COVID-19. The CDR3 DNA reads TGTGCCAGCAGTCAGACTAGCGAAGCCTACGAGCAGTACTTC. Its translation is CASSQTSEAYEQYF.